These 9 T cell receptor beta chains originate from one sample sequenced in a study of cytomegalovirus exposure and HLA in healthy donors (dated by TCRdb to about 2017). Library generation was performed with the immunoSEQ multiplex PCR assay. For the multiplex PCR, a mixture combining 60 forward primers for TCR Vbeta segments and 13 reverse primers for TCR Jbeta segments was used. TCRdb carries this immuneACCESS record with in-frame sequences only. Its versions omit some clonotypes, under half of them owing to an unresolved V gene in the studies checked, with the rest unexplained. This sample's records show fewer than 85,000 clones. The top ten constitute roughly 5% of the sample. The sequenced sample consisted of PBMCs. Receptor source: a woman in her forties in good health and CMV-seropositive.

The rearrangement links TRBV19 to TRBJ1-1; weak D call: TRBD1 (5 bases). Germline-derived CDR1 and CDR2 are LNHDA and SQIVND (reference sequence). The CDR3 consists of 10 residues. V was cut by 11 bases and J by 6 bases, with 10 bases left in between. The CDR3 spells CASGGAEAFF. In nucleotides, the CDR3 is TGTGCCTCTGGGGGGGCTGAAGCTTTCTTT.

This chain links TRBV6-1 with TRBJ1-3; D perhaps matches TRBD1 (5 bases). The V gene's germline CDR1 is MNHNS and CDR2 SASEGT. Trimming removed 6 bases from V and 1 base from J, with 10 bases in between. The CDR3 is 14 amino acids. CDR3: CASSWGESGNTIYF. For the CDR3, the DNA is TGTGCCAGCAGCTGGGGCGAATCTGGAAACACCATATATTTT.

This chain uses TRBV6-5 with TRBJ2-1, with TRBD2 identical over 14 bases. After removal of 0 bases from V and 11 bases from J, the junction contained 6 bases not matched to a gene. Germline V gene data show CDR1 as MNHEY and CDR2 as SVGAGI. The CDR3 extends over 16 amino acids. The chain's CDR3 is CASSYSETSGGVKQFF. For the CDR3, the DNA is TGTGCCAGCAGTTACTCGGAGACTAGCGGGGGGGTAAAGCAGTTCTTC.

CDR3 sequence: CATSRSGSQETQYF. For the CDR3, the DNA is TGTGCCACCAGCAGATCTGGGAGTCAAGAGACCCAGTACTTC. The chain is built from TRBV15 and TRBJ2-5, with D perhaps matching TRBD2 (5 bases). The germline V gene encodes CDR1 LNHNV and CDR2 YYDKDF (reference sequence). The CDR3 spans 14 residues. V dropped 2 bases and J dropped 2 bases, with 9 bases sitting between them.

The genes are TRBV5-1 and TRBJ2-5, with TRBD1 matching 8 bases. CDR1 is SGHRS and CDR2 is YFSETQ in the germline V gene. V gave up 4 bases and J gave up 2 bases; unmatched junction bases: 4. CDR3 size: 14 residues. CDR3 sequence reads: CASSTGQGQETQYF. The CDR3 nucleotides are TGCGCCAGCAGCACAGGACAGGGACAAGAGACCCAGTACTTC. The full variable domain, rest sourced from reference TRBV5-1 and TRBJ2-5, is KAGVTQTPRYLIKTRGQQVTLSCSPISGHRSVSWYQQTPGQGLQFLFEYFSETQRNKGNFPGRFSGRQFSNSRSEMNVSTLELGDSALYLCASSTGQGQETQYFGPGTRLLVL.

V and J are TRBV27 and TRBJ2-6; D remains unclear. Trimming stripped 6 bases from V and 4 bases from J, with 7 bases between. Germline-derived CDR1 and CDR2 are MNHEY and SMNVEV (reference sequence). The CDR3 totals 13 residues. This CDR3 is CASRILGANVLTF. In DNA, the CDR3 is TGTGCCAGCAGAATACTGGGGGCCAACGTCCTGACTTTC.

J is TRBJ2-3 and V is TRBV5-1; 9 bases agree with TRBD1. V lost 4 bases, J lost 0 bases, and 3 bases stayed unmatched. The CDR3 extends over 15 amino acids. CDR1 is SGHRS and CDR2 is YFSETQ in the germline V gene. The CDR3 DNA reads TGCGCCAGCAGCAGAGGGACAGGGAGCACAGATACGCAGTATTTT. It encodes CASSRGTGSTDTQYF.

V is TRBV7-2 and J is TRBJ2-2; possibly TRBD2 for D (7 bases). Looked up from germline, CDR1 is SGHTA and CDR2 is FQGNSA. The CDR3 is 16 amino acids. Trimming stripped 2 bases from V and 4 bases from J, with 14 bases between. Written as DNA, the CDR3 is TGTGCCAGCAGCTTAAATGGGGGGGGCGCCACCGGGGAGCTGTTTTTT. Protein: CASSLNGGGATGELFF.

This chain connects TRBV4-2 to TRBJ2-5; D gene uncertain. The J call may be faulty, since TRBJ2-7 better matches the DNA end. The CDR3 is 15 residues long. Germline V gene lookup returns CDR1 LGHNA and CDR2 YNFKEQ. The chain's CDR3 is CASSQDWATVYEQYF. As DNA, the CDR3 is TGTGCCAGCAGCCAAGATTGGGCAACAGTCTACGAGCAGTACTTC.